This is a list of T cell receptor beta chains from one sample in a study of human T cells and chemical hapten exposure. A single record per CDR3 protein comes from TCRdb applying MiXCR to the 5' RACE reads. Among 81,000 or so distinct CDR3 sequences listed, 6.5% to 8.5% were seen once. The receptor set was obtained from a male donor in good health. Both conserved end residues are part of each CDR3. The order of the fields is D gene, J gene, clone size, V gene, CDR3 DNA, CDR3 protein. D genes are given only for firm matches. The listing skips clone size in some rows; elsewhere it reads once, few, many or a size class.

d_call: TRBD1
j_call: TRBJ2-7
clone_size: NA
v_call: TRBV29-1
cdr3_nt: TGCAGCGTGAATGTGGACAGGAGCTCCTACGAGCAGTACTTC
cdr3_aa: CSVNVDRSSYEQYF

d_call: TRBD1
j_call: TRBJ2-2
clone_size: few
v_call: TRBV10-2
cdr3_nt: TGCGCCACACACTTACCGGGACAGACGAACACCGGGGAGCTGTTTTTT
cdr3_aa: CATHLPGQTNTGELFF

d_call: NA
j_call: TRBJ1-2
clone_size: few
v_call: TRBV11-2
cdr3_nt: TGTGCCAGCAGCTTAGATAATACAGATAACTATGGCTACACCTTC
cdr3_aa: CASSLDNTDNYGYTF

d_call: NA
j_call: TRBJ1-1
clone_size: NA
v_call: TRBV20-1
cdr3_nt: TGCAGTGTTTTTAGCAGGAACACTGAAGCTTTCTTT
cdr3_aa: CSVFSRNTEAFF

d_call: NA
j_call: TRBJ2-5
clone_size: few
v_call: TRBV11-2
cdr3_nt: TGTGCCAGCAGCTTCGTCCAACGGGTGGAGACCCAGTACTTC
cdr3_aa: CASSFVQRVETQYF

d_call: NA
j_call: TRBJ1-2
clone_size: few
v_call: TRBV7-8
cdr3_nt: TGTGCCAGCAGCTTTGGGGACGCTGGCTACACCTTC
cdr3_aa: CASSFGDAGYTF

d_call: NA
j_call: TRBJ2-1
clone_size: few
v_call: TRBV20-1
cdr3_nt: TGCAGTGTCGGCGGGGTCGATAATGAGCAGTTCTTC
cdr3_aa: CSVGGVDNEQFF

d_call: TRBD1
j_call: TRBJ1-2
clone_size: few
v_call: TRBV6-1
cdr3_nt: TGTGCCAGCAGTGTGCGACAGGGGCTGGACTATGGCTACACCTTC
cdr3_aa: CASSVRQGLDYGYTF

d_call: TRBD1
j_call: TRBJ1-3
clone_size: many
v_call: TRBV27
cdr3_nt: TGTGCCAGCATCCCCCCAGCCGGGACAGGAACTGCTGTCTCCTCTGGAAACACCATATATTTT
cdr3_aa: CASIPPAGTGTAVSSGNTIYF

d_call: NA
j_call: TRBJ2-5
clone_size: NA
v_call: TRBV6-1
cdr3_nt: TGTGCCAGCAGTGAAGTCGGGGGCGCAATCCAAGAGACCCAGTACTTC
cdr3_aa: CASSEVGGAIQETQYF

d_call: TRBD2
j_call: TRBJ2-6
clone_size: few
v_call: TRBV18
cdr3_nt: TGTGCCAGCTCAGGGATCGGCACTAGCGGACCTGATGGGGAGGACTCTGGGGCCAACGTCCTGACTTTC
cdr3_aa: CASSGIGTSGPDGEDSGANVLTF

d_call: NA
j_call: TRBJ1-6
clone_size: few
v_call: TRBV4-2
cdr3_nt: TGTGCCAGCAGCCAAGAGGCAGGGTGGCCCCTCCACTTT
cdr3_aa: CASSQEAGWPLHF

d_call: NA
j_call: TRBJ1-1
clone_size: once
v_call: TRBV14
cdr3_nt: TGTGCCAGCAGCCAAGATTTCGCGGCAAACACTGAAGCTTTCTTT
cdr3_aa: CASSQDFAANTEAFF

d_call: NA
j_call: TRBJ2-7
clone_size: few
v_call: TRBV20-1
cdr3_nt: TGCAGTGCTAGGTACCGGGACACTGCCTACGAGCAGTACTTC
cdr3_aa: CSARYRDTAYEQYF

d_call: NA
j_call: TRBJ2-3
clone_size: few
v_call: TRBV10-3
cdr3_nt: TGTGCCATCAGTGATCGGTACGAAAGCACAGATACGCAGTATTTT
cdr3_aa: CAISDRYESTDTQYF

d_call: TRBD1
j_call: TRBJ2-3
clone_size: few
v_call: TRBV7-2
cdr3_nt: TGTGCCAGCAGCTTAGAGACAGGGAGGCAGTATTTT
cdr3_aa: CASSLETGRQYF

d_call: NA
j_call: TRBJ2-7
clone_size: many
v_call: TRBV14
cdr3_nt: TGTGCCAGCAGCCAACTCCAGTACGAGCAGTACTTC
cdr3_aa: CASSQLQYEQYF

d_call: TRBD1
j_call: TRBJ1-6
clone_size: few
v_call: TRBV5-4
cdr3_nt: TGTGCCAGCAGCTCTACCTGGGACAGTAATTCACCCCTCCACTTT
cdr3_aa: CASSSTWDSNSPLHF

d_call: NA
j_call: TRBJ2-3
clone_size: few
v_call: TRBV5-1
cdr3_nt: TGCGCCAGCAGACGTGACCTAGAAGATACGCAGTATTTT
cdr3_aa: CASRRDLEDTQYF

d_call: NA
j_call: TRBJ1-6
clone_size: NA
v_call: TRBV12-3/TRBV12-4
cdr3_nt: TGTGCCAGCAGTTACGCAGATTCACCCCTCCACTTT
cdr3_aa: CASSYADSPLHF

d_call: NA
j_call: TRBJ2-1
clone_size: many
v_call: TRBV6-6
cdr3_nt: TGTGCCAGCAGTTACCCCCAAAATGAGCAGTTCTTC
cdr3_aa: CASSYPQNEQFF

d_call: NA
j_call: TRBJ1-6
clone_size: few
v_call: TRBV6-2/TRBV6-3
cdr3_nt: TGTGCCAGCAGTCCGGACCCTGGGTCACCCCTCCACTTT
cdr3_aa: CASSPDPGSPLHF

d_call: TRBD2
j_call: TRBJ2-3
clone_size: many
v_call: TRBV28
cdr3_nt: TGTGCCAGCAGTGGTAGCGGGGGGGTAGATACGCAGTATTTT
cdr3_aa: CASSGSGGVDTQYF

d_call: TRBD2
j_call: TRBJ2-2
clone_size: NA
v_call: TRBV19
cdr3_nt: TGTGCCAGTAGTTTACTAGCGGGTCTAAACACCGGGGAGCTGTTTTTT
cdr3_aa: CASSLLAGLNTGELFF

d_call: NA
j_call: TRBJ2-3
clone_size: many
v_call: TRBV3-1
cdr3_nt: TGTGCCAGCAGCCAAGATCGCCCAGATACGCAGTATTTT
cdr3_aa: CASSQDRPDTQYF

d_call: NA
j_call: TRBJ1-1
clone_size: many
v_call: TRBV9
cdr3_nt: TGTGCCAGCAGCGTCTCCCCTTGGGGGGAGGCGCAAGTTGAAGCTTTCTTT
cdr3_aa: CASSVSPWGEAQVEAFF

d_call: TRBD2
j_call: TRBJ2-1
clone_size: NA
v_call: TRBV3-1
cdr3_nt: TGTGCCAGCAGCCAAGGGGGGAGGGGCCGGTACAATGAGCAGTTCTTC
cdr3_aa: CASSQGGRGRYNEQFF

d_call: NA
j_call: TRBJ2-5
clone_size: many
v_call: TRBV29-1
cdr3_nt: TGCAGCGTTGAACACTACAGGCAAGAGACCCAGTACTTC
cdr3_aa: CSVEHYRQETQYF

d_call: NA
j_call: TRBJ2-5
clone_size: few
v_call: TRBV6-6
cdr3_nt: TGTGCCAGCAGTTACCGCGGACCCGGCGGGACCCAGTACTTC
cdr3_aa: CASSYRGPGGTQYF